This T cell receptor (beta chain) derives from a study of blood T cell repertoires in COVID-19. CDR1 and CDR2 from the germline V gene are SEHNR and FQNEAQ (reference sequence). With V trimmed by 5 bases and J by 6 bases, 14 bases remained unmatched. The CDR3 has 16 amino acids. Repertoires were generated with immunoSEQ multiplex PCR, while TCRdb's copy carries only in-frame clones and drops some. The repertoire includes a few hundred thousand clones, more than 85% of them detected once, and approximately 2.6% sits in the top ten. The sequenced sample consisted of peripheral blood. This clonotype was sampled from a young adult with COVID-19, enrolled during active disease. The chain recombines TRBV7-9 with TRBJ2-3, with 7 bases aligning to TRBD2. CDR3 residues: CASSPSGGREVDTQYF. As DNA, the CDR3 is TGTGCCAGCAGCCCGTCGGGCGGGAGAGAGGTGGATACGCAGTATTTT.